The rows below give T cell receptor beta chains drawn from one sample of a study of T-cell reconstitution after alpha-beta-depleted transplantation in children. MiXCR was run by TCRdb on the PCR reads, yielding one entry per CDR3 protein. The profile shows about 610,000 distinct CDR3 sequences, roughly a tenth of them singletons. The sequenced sample was PBMCs from the stem cell graft donor, obtained from the stem cell graft. The receptors here all came from a human donor who donated a stem cell graft to a child with acute myeloid leukemia. Both conserved end residues are part of each CDR3.

v_call	j_call	cdr3_aa
TRBV2	TRBJ2-7	CASILAGTSYEQYF
TRBV27	TRBJ2-5	CASSLGGIRTQYF
TRBV28	TRBJ2-1	CASSLFDSFPYNEQFF
TRBV18	TRBJ1-4	CASSPLVTEKLFF
TRBV29-1	TRBJ2-3	CSVEFLLGDTQYF
TRBV7-8	TRBJ1-1	CASSLAGGLGTEAFF
TRBV29-1	TRBJ2-1	CSVGPHSGNEQFF
TRBV9	TRBJ2-1	CASSVAGRDPNEQFF
TRBV29-1	TRBJ1-1	CSVGGVQGFGTEAFF
TRBV5-1	TRBJ2-1	CASSLVIAGGYNEQFF